These T cell receptor beta chains were read from a single sample in a study of blood T cell repertoires in COVID-19. The repertoire was sequenced with immunoSEQ multiplex PCR; TCRdb's copy has only in-frame clones and lacks some. This table has some 50,000 clones, over 65% appearing once. What was sequenced was peripheral blood. Receptors were obtained from an older woman with acute or convalescent COVID-19. The CDR3 runs from the conserved cysteine through the conserved F or W. A D gene is named only where the DNA matches it firmly. The size entry is marked missing in some rows and otherwise reads once, few, many or a size class.

v_gene: TRBV7-3
j_gene: TRBJ2-3
d_gene: TRBD2
abundance: once
CDR3nt: TGTGCCAGCAGCCTAAACGGGCTAGCGGGAGATACGCAGTATTTT
CDR3aa: CASSLNGLAGDTQYF

v_gene: TRBV7-3
j_gene: TRBJ2-1
d_gene: TRBD2
abundance: .
CDR3nt: TGTGCCAGCAGTTCGGGACTAGCGAGTAGTGAGCAGTTCTTC
CDR3aa: CASSSGLASSEQFF

v_gene: TRBV19
j_gene: TRBJ2-1
d_gene: TRBD1
abundance: .
CDR3nt: TGTGCCACAGGGGGAACCTACAATGAGCAGTTCTTC
CDR3aa: CATGGTYNEQFF

v_gene: TRBV7-9
j_gene: TRBJ1-2
d_gene: .
abundance: once
CDR3nt: TGTGCCAGCAGCCCCCCTCAGGGCGGCTACACCTTC
CDR3aa: CASSPPQGGYTF

v_gene: TRBV3-1/TRBV3-2
j_gene: TRBJ2-7
d_gene: TRBD2
abundance: .
CDR3nt: TGTGCCAGCAGCCAAAAAGCGGGGGACTACGAGCAGTACTTC
CDR3aa: CASSQKAGDYEQYF

v_gene: TRBV5-1
j_gene: TRBJ1-1
d_gene: .
abundance: .
CDR3nt: TGCGCCAGCAGCTTGGGGGGCAGGGGAACTGAAGCTTTCTTT
CDR3aa: CASSLGGRGTEAFF

v_gene: TRBV10-1
j_gene: TRBJ2-7
d_gene: .
abundance: few
CDR3nt: TGCGCCACCAGTCTCGGGGACAACTACGAGCAGTACTTC
CDR3aa: CATSLGDNYEQYF

v_gene: TRBV18
j_gene: TRBJ2-6
d_gene: TRBD1
abundance: .
CDR3nt: TGTGCCAGCTCACCACAGGGGGCGGCCAACGTCCTGACTTTC
CDR3aa: CASSPQGAANVLTF

v_gene: TRBV5-1
j_gene: TRBJ2-7
d_gene: TRBD2
abundance: .
CDR3nt: TGCGCCAGCAGCTTGGTCGGGACTAGCGGCTACGAGCAGTACTTC
CDR3aa: CASSLVGTSGYEQYF

v_gene: TRBV7-9
j_gene: TRBJ1-5
d_gene: .
abundance: .
CDR3nt: TGTGCCAGCAGCTTAGACTCGGTGCAGCCCCAGCATTTT
CDR3aa: CASSLDSVQPQHF

v_gene: TRBV6-2/TRBV6-3
j_gene: TRBJ2-1
d_gene: TRBD2
abundance: .
CDR3nt: TGTGCCAGCAGTTACTCGACGGGGCTAGCGGGCCTCAGCTCCTACAATGAGCAGTTCTTC
CDR3aa: CASSYSTGLAGLSSYNEQFF

v_gene: TRBV19
j_gene: TRBJ1-4
d_gene: TRBD1
abundance: .
CDR3nt: TGTGCCAGTAGTAGGAGACAGGGGGAAACTAATGAAAAACTGTTTTTT
CDR3aa: CASSRRQGETNEKLFF

v_gene: TRBV2
j_gene: TRBJ2-7
d_gene: TRBD1
abundance: .
CDR3nt: TGTGCCAGCAGTCCCGGGACAGGGGGCGGCGCGGGAGTGTACGAGCAGTACTTC
CDR3aa: CASSPGTGGGAGVYEQYF

v_gene: TRBV5-1
j_gene: TRBJ1-4
d_gene: .
abundance: .
CDR3nt: TGCGCCAGCAGCTTGGCAGGACAGGAAAAACTGTTTTTT
CDR3aa: CASSLAGQEKLFF

v_gene: TRBV15
j_gene: TRBJ2-7
d_gene: TRBD1
abundance: many
CDR3nt: TGTGCCACCAGCACGGACAGGGGCGCCTACGAGCAGTACTTC
CDR3aa: CATSTDRGAYEQYF

v_gene: TRBV19
j_gene: TRBJ1-5
d_gene: .
abundance: many
CDR3nt: TGTGCCAGTAGCGGGGACAATCAGCCCCAGCATTTT
CDR3aa: CASSGDNQPQHF

v_gene: TRBV27
j_gene: TRBJ1-5
d_gene: TRBD1
abundance: few
CDR3nt: TGTGCCAGCAGTGAGGGGGCTTATCAGCCCCAGCATTTT
CDR3aa: CASSEGAYQPQHF

v_gene: TRBV2
j_gene: TRBJ2-7
d_gene: TRBD2
abundance: .
CDR3nt: TGTGCCAGCAGGGGTCCCGGGACTAGCGGGAGGGCCTACGAGCAGTACTTC
CDR3aa: CASRGPGTSGRAYEQYF

v_gene: TRBV29-1
j_gene: TRBJ2-3
d_gene: .
abundance: .
CDR3nt: TGCGAATACAGGAACCGCGGCACAGATACGCAGTATTTT
CDR3aa: CEYRNRGTDTQYF

v_gene: TRBV7-3
j_gene: TRBJ2-1
d_gene: .
abundance: .
CDR3nt: TGTGCCAGCAGCTCGGAGAATGAGCAGTTCTTC
CDR3aa: CASSSENEQFF